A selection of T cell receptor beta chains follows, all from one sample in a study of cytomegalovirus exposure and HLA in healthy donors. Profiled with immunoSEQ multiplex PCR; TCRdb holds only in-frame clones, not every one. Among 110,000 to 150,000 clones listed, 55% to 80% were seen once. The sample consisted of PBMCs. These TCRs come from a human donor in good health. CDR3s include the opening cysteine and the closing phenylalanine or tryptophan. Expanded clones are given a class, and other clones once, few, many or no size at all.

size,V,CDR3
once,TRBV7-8,CASSLKGLAGNEQFF
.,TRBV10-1,CASSESTAGTHPCPEAFF
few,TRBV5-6,CASSLYLDPQPQHF
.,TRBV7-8,CASSLRDRGSNTEAFF
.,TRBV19,CASSALQGGEQFF
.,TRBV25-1,CASSDYQETQYF
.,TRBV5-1,CASSSEAGVNEQFF
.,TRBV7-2,CASSLFGSSYEQYF
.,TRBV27,CASSFSGTVGGGSYNEQFF
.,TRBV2,CASRLELITDTQYF
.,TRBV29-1,CSAETEGYGYTF
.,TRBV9,CASSAEGTSRTGELFF
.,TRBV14,CASSQDRGYGYTF
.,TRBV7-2,CASSWDRNYGYTF
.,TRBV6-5,CASSPGLRGGDTQYF
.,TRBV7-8,CASSSKRGFNQPQHF
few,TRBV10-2,CASSESARQPQHF
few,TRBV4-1,CASSQVEGAIDTQYF
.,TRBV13,CASSLGDSYNEQFF
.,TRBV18,CASSPPGSRNTGELFF
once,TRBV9,CASSVMGTGSTDTQYF
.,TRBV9,CASSVAHNEQFF
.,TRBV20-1,CSASNSEAFF
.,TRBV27,CASSPLMGDRVGELFF
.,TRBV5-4,CASSLKGDREQYF